What follows is one T cell receptor (beta chain) and its context. No antigen is known for it. The CDR3 extends over 16 amino acids. Germline V gene data show CDR1 as SGHTA and CDR2 as FQGNSA. TCRdb reprocessed the 5' RACE reads and stores each CDR3 protein as one record, lacking DNA. The repertoire table contains about 260,000 distinct CDR3 sequences. The record originates from a study of T cells expressing NK-cell markers. General observations from the study: The leading position in the CD3+CD56-NKG2C+ fraction of a handful of donors also went to these clonotypes.

The source material was blood T cells: a sorted CD56 or NKG2C T cell subset, CD4+ or CD8+ T cells, or bulk PBMC T cells (not recorded which). The genes are TRBV7-2 and TRBJ2-3; without DNA, the TCRdb call of TRBD1 cannot be checked. The receptor was derived from a man aged 18 to 35 in good health. The CDR3 protein is CASSLPGTGLADTQYF. Complete variable domain (other parts from reference TRBV7-2 and TRBJ2-3): GAGVSQSPSNKVTEKGKDVELRCDPISGHTALYWYRQSLGQGLEFLIYFQGNSAPDKSGLPSDRFSAERTGGSVSTLTIQRTQQEDSAVYLCASSLPGTGLADTQYFGPGTRLTVL.